Below are 4 T cell receptor beta chains sequenced from a single sample in a study of identical twins. TCRdb recomputed calls from the 5' RACE reads with MiXCR, one row per CDR3 protein. Of roughly 770,000 distinct CDR3 sequences in the sample, about 20% were seen once. These records were also assigned to another study, of T cells expressing NK-cell markers.

The sequencing input was PBMCs. These receptors originate from a woman younger than 35 in good health.

The chain employs TRBV29-1 and TRBJ1-1, with D perhaps TRBD1 (6 bases). Deletions cut 0 bases from V and 5 bases from J, with 13 bases between. There are 14 residues in the CDR3. Germline CDR1 SQVTM, CDR2 ANQGSEA. In DNA form, the CDR3 reads TGCAGCGTTGAAGATTCCAGGAGGGGGACTGAAGCTTTCTTT. This translates into CSVEDSRRGTEAFF.

The V gene is TRBV5-1, the J gene TRBJ2-2; 15 bases line up with TRBD2. The CDR3 runs to 17 residues. CDR1 is SGHRS, CDR2 YFSETQ, per germline. V shed 6 bases and J 2 bases; nucleotides not matched to a gene: 5. CDR3: CASNSGLAGGNTGELFF. In nucleotides, the CDR3 is TGCGCCAGCAACTCGGGACTAGCGGGGGGAAACACCGGGGAGCTGTTTTTT.

The rearrangement uses TRBV29-1 and TRBJ2-3, with D uncertain. The CDR3 extends over 15 amino acids. Germline V gene lookup returns CDR1 SQVTM and CDR2 ANQGSEA. CDR3 sequence: CRWQASENSTDTQYF. The CDR3 DNA sequence: TGCAGGTGGCAGGCCAGTGAGAATAGCACAGATACGCAGTATTTT.

This clonotype was detected many times. This chain links TRBV12-3 or TRBV12-4 with TRBJ2-7; no clear D. Trimming stripped 0 bases from V and 3 bases from J, with 9 bases between. This CDR3 has 14 residues. CDR3 sequence reads: CASSLAPGRYEQYF. Written as DNA, the CDR3 is TGTGCCAGCAGTTTAGCGCCGGGCCGCTACGAGCAGTACTTC.